These 3 T cell receptor beta chains were all obtained from the same sample, sequenced in a study of control samples from healthy donors and cancer patients. The protocol was immunoSEQ multiplex PCR, while the TCRdb copy is restricted to in-frame clones and leaves out a portion. The sample contains 57,000 or so clones, about 90% of which appear only once. Sequencing used PBMCs. Every receptor here comes from a man aged 60 to 69 with colorectal cancer.

The chain couples TRBV23-1 to TRBJ1-6, with TRBD1 as a possible D gene (5 bases). TRBV23-1 is treated as an ORF (open reading frame) with a function not yet certain. The CDR3 runs to 17 residues. Trimming stripped 7 bases from V and 6 bases from J, with 22 bases between. The CDR3 coding sequence is TGCGCCAGCAACCGTCACGGAAAGGGGTCTGCTAATTCACCCCTCCACTTT. Amino acids: CASNRHGKGSANSPLHF.

The J gene is TRBJ1-5, the V gene TRBV19; D might be TRBD1 (5 bases). The germline V and J ends were trimmed by 5 bases and 1 base, with 9 bases remaining between them. The CDR3 is 14 residues long. Per the germline V gene, CDR1 is LNHDA and CDR2 is SQIVND (reference sequence). The CDR3 spells CASSLWGSNQPQHF. As DNA, the CDR3 is TGTGCCAGTAGTCTCTGGGGGAGCAATCAGCCCCAGCATTTT.

The V call is TRBV2, the J call TRBJ2-2, with a possible D match to TRBD1 (5 bases). V lost 6 bases to trimming and J lost 8 bases, with 16 bases between them. The CDR3 runs 14 residues. From germline, CDR1 is SNHLY and CDR2 FYNNEI. CDR3 region: CASSYTQGAGELFF. CDR3 sequence (DNA): TGTGCCAGCAGCTATACCCAGGGTGCGGGGGAGCTGTTTTTT.